Listed below are T cell receptor beta chains from one sample, sequenced in a study of shared clonotypes between healthy human individuals. The method was immunoSEQ multiplex PCR; TCRdb's version includes in-frame clones alone and lacks a portion of them. Of around 600,000 clones in the sample, roughly 98% are singletons; the top ten hold approximately 0.33%. Sequenced: naive CD8+ T cells sorted from blood. Receptors were obtained from a young man in good health. Both conserved end residues are part of each CDR3. Each record gives: D gene, clone size, V gene, J gene, CDR3 protein, CDR3 DNA. A D gene is named only where the DNA matches it firmly. Some rows have no size entry. The others give once, few or many, or a class for an expanded clone.

>-|-|TRBV7-2|TRBJ1-3
CASSSSGSPSSGNTIYF
TGTGCCAGCAGCTCCTCAGGTTCCCCGAGCTCTGGAAACACCATATATTTT
>-|-|TRBV7-9|TRBJ2-2
CASSYPQGAGNTGELFF
TGTGCCAGCAGTTACCCACAGGGAGCCGGTAACACCGGGGAGCTGTTTTTT
>TRBD2|-|TRBV2|TRBJ2-5
CAAGGSHETQYF
TGTGCCGCGGGAGGGAGCCACGAGACCCAGTACTTC
>-|-|TRBV4-2|TRBJ2-2
CASSQGGWGTGELFF
TGTGCCAGCAGCCAAGGGGGATGGGGAACCGGGGAGCTGTTTTTT
>-|-|TRBV30|TRBJ2-1
CAWSVWGVSNEQFF
TGTGCCTGGAGTGTATGGGGAGTCAGCAATGAGCAGTTCTTC
>-|once|TRBV27|TRBJ2-7
CASGSGYEQYF
TGTGCCAGCGGGTCGGGCTACGAGCAGTACTTC
>-|-|TRBV19|TRBJ2-1
CASRESHEQFF
TGTGCCAGTAGAGAATCACATGAGCAGTTCTTC
>-|-|TRBV6-5|TRBJ2-1
CASSFSPFGEQFF
TGTGCCAGCAGTTTTTCTCCCTTCGGTGAGCAGTTCTTC
>TRBD1|-|TRBV11-3|TRBJ2-1
CASSLAPGQGVNEQFF
TGTGCCAGCAGCTTAGCCCCCGGACAGGGAGTGAATGAGCAGTTCTTC
>-|-|TRBV7-9|TRBJ2-4
CASSLEQTKNIQYF
TGTGCCAGCAGCTTAGAACAGACCAAAAACATTCAGTACTTC